The present T cell receptor (beta chain) was sequenced within a study of blood T cells in healthy people across ages. Trimming shortened V by 0 bases and J by 4 bases, and 21 bases separated the two germline ends. The germline V gene encodes CDR1 LGHNA and CDR2 YSLEER. CDR3 length: 18 amino acids. A second PCR of 7 to 11 cycles used a sample-barcoded 5' primer and a J-beta primer mix. TCRdb re-analysed the 5' RACE reads in MiXCR, keeping a single row per CDR3 protein. The sample carries about 800,000 distinct CDR3 sequences, more than 20% recorded once. This clonotype was seen a handful of times. This sample also belongs to another study, concerning T cells of mothers and their children. That study adds: cDNA was synthesized from all extracted RNA at approximately 1.5 ug per reaction. Sample barcodes plus 2-4 random nucleotides came from the M1S primer.

This receptor was identified in a boy aged 5 to 17 in good health. Sequencing input: blood. This chain joins TRBV4-3 and TRBJ1-2; D is uncertain. The CDR3 loop is CASSQEVVWAISSYGYTF. The CDR3 coding sequence is TGCGCCAGCAGCCAAGAAGTCGTTTGGGCAATTAGTAGCTATGGCTACACCTTC.